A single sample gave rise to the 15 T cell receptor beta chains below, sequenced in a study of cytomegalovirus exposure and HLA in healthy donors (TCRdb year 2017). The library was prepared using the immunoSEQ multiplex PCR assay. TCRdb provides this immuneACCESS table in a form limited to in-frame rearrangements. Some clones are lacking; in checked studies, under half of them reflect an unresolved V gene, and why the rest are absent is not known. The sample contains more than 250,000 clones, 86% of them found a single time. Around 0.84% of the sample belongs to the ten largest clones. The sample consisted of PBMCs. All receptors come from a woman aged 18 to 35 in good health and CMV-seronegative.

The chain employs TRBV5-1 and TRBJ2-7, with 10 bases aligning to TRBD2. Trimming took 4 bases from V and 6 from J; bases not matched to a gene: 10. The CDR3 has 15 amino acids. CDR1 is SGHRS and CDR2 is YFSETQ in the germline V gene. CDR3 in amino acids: CASSRGEREGSEQYF. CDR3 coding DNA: TGCGCCAGCAGCCGAGGGGAGCGGGAGGGTTCCGAGCAGTACTTC.

The CDR3 DNA sequence: TGTGCCAGCAGCCCGCGGACAGGGGGCCGCAATGAGCAGTTCTTC. Its translation is CASSPRTGGRNEQFF. The rearrangement joins TRBV11-2 to TRBJ2-1, with 11 positions matching TRBD1. CDR1 and CDR2 (germline): SGHAT, FQNNGV. J was trimmed by 6 bases and V by 5 bases; bases with no gene match: 6. The CDR3 runs 15 residues.

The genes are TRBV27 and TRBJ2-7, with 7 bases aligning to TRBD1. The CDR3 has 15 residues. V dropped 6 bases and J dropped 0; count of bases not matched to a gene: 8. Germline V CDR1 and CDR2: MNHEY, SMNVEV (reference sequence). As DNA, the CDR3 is TGTGCCAGCAGGTTGGGACAGTCGAGCTCCTACGAGCAGTACTTC. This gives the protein CASRLGQSSSYEQYF.

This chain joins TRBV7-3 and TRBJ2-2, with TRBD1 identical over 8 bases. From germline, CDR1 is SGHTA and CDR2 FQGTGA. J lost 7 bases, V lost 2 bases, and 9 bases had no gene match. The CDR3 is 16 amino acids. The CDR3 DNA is TGTGCCAGCAGCTTATCGGCCGGGACAGGTGGCGGGGAGCTGTTTTTT. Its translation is CASSLSAGTGGGELFF.

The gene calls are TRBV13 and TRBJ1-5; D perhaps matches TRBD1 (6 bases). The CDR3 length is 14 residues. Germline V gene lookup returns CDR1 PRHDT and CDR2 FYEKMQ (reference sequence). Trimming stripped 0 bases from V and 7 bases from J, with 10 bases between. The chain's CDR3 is CASSLGRGAQPQHF. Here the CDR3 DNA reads TGTGCCAGCAGCTTAGGACGGGGGGCCCAGCCCCAGCATTTT. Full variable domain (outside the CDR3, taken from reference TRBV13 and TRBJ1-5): AAGVIQSPRHLIKEKRETATLKCYPIPRHDTVYWYQQGPGQDPQFLISFYEKMQSDKGSIPDRFSAQQFSDYHSELNMSSLELGDSALYFCASSLGRGAQPQHFGDGTRLSIL.

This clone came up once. The CDR3 loop reads CASSQDRGSSYEQYF. DNA of the CDR3: TGTGCCAGCAGCCAAGACAGGGGGAGCTCCTACGAGCAGTACTTC. V and J are TRBV27 and TRBJ2-7, with 9 bases identical to TRBD1. CDR1 and CDR2 from the germline V gene are MNHEY and SMNVEV (reference sequence). This CDR3 is built from 15 residues. Trimming cost V 6 bases and J 0 bases; bases outside gene matches: 6.

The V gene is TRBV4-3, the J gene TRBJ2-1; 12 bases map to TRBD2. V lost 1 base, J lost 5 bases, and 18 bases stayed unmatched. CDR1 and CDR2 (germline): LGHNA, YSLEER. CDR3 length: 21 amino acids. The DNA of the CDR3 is TGCGCCAGCAGCCAAGGGGGGGGTCTGAGGCTAGCGGGAGGGCCGAACAATGAGCAGTTCTTC. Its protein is CASSQGGGLRLAGGPNNEQFF.

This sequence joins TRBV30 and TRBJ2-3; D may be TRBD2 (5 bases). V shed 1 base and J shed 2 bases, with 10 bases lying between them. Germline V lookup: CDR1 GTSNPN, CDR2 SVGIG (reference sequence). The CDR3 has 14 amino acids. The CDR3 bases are TGTGCCTGGAGTGGCGGGCTTAACACAGATACGCAGTATTTT. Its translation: CAWSGGLNTDTQYF.

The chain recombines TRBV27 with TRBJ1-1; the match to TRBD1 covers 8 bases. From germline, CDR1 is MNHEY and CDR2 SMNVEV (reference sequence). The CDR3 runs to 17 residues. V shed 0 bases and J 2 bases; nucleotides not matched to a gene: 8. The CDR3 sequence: CASSLSGQGARNTEAFF. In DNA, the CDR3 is TGTGCCAGCAGTTTATCGGGGCAGGGGGCGCGAAACACTGAAGCTTTCTTT.

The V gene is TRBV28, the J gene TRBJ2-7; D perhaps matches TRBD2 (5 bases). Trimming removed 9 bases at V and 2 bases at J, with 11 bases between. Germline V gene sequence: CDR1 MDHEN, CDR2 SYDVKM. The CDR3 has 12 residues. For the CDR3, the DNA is TGTGCCAGTCGGGATGTACCCTACGAGCAGTACTTC. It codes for CASRDVPYEQYF.

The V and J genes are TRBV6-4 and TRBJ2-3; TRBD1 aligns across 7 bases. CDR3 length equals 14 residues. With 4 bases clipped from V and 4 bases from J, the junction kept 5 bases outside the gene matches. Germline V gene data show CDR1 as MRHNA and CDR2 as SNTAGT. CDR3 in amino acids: CASSGTGSSDTQYF. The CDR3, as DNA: TGTGCCAGCAGTGGGACAGGCAGTTCAGATACGCAGTATTTT.

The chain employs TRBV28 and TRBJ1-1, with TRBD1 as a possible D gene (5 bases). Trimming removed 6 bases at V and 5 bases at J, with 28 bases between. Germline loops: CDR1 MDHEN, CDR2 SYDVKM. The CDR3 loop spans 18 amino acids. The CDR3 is CASSLEGWRGGGRTEAFF. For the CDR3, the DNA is TGTGCCAGCAGCCTGGAAGGGTGGAGGGGCGGAGGTAGGACTGAAGCTTTCTTT.

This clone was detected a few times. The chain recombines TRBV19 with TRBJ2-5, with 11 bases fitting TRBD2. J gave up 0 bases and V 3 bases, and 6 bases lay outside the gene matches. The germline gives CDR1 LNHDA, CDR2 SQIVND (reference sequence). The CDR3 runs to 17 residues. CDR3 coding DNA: TGTGCCAGTAGTATGGGACTAGCGGAAATGTACCAAGAGACCCAGTACTTC. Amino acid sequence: CASSMGLAEMYQETQYF. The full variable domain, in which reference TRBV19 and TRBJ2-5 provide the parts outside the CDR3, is DGGITQSPKYLFRKEGQNVTLSCEQNLNHDAMYWYRQDPGQGLRLIYYSQIVNDFQKGDIAEGYSVSREKKESFPLTVTSAQKNPTAFYLCASSMGLAEMYQETQYFGPGTRLLVL.

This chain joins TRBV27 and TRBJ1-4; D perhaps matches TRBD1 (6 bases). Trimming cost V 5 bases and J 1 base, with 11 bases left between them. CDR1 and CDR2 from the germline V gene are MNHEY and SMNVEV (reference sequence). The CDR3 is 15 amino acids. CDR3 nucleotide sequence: TGTGCCAGCAGTCTACGACAGGAAACTAATGAAAAACTGTTTTTT. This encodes CASSLRQETNEKLFF.

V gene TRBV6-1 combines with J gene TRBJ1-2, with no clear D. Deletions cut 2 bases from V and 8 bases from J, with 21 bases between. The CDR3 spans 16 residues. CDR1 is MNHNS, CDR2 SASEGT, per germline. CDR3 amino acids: CASSEWKGEGRGGYTF. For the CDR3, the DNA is TGTGCCAGCAGTGAATGGAAGGGAGAGGGAAGAGGCGGCTACACCTTC.